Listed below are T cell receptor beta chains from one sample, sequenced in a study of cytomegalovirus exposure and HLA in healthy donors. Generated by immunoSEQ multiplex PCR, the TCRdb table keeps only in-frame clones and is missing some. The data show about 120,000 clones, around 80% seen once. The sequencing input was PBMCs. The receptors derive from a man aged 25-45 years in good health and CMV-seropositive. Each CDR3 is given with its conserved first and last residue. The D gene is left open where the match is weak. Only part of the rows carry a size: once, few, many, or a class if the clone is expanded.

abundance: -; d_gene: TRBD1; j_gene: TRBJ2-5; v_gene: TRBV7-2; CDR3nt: TGTGCCAGCAGCCCCGGGGACAGGGGGCGCTCAGAGACCCAGTACTTC; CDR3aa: CASSPGDRGRSETQYF
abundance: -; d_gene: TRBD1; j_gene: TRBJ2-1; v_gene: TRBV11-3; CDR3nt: TGTGCCAGCAGCTCATCCGGGACAGGACTCAACAATGAGCAGTTCTTC; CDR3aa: CASSSSGTGLNNEQFF
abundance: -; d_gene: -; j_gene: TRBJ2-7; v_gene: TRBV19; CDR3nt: TGTGCCAGTAGTATACAGGGCTCCTACGAGCAGTACTTC; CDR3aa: CASSIQGSYEQYF
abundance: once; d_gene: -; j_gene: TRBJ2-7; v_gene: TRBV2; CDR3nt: TGTGCCAGCGGCATAAGGTGGGGGGCCTACGAGCAGTACTTC; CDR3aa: CASGIRWGAYEQYF
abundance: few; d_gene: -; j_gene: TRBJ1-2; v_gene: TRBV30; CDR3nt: TGTGCCTGGAGGCAAATAAAGGGACAAGCCTATGGCTACACCTTC; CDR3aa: CAWRQIKGQAYGYTF
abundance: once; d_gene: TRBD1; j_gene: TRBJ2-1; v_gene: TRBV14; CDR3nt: TGTGCCAGCAGCCCCCGGGACAGTGGTCTAGGGCAGTTCTTC; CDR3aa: CASSPRDSGLGQFF
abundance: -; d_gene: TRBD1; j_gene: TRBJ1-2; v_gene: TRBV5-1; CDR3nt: TGCGCCAGCAGCTTGACAGGGGGCACCGGTAGTGGCTACACCTTC; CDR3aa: CASSLTGGTGSGYTF
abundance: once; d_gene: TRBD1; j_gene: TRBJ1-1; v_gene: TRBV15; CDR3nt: TGTGCCACCAGCAGAGGACAGGGCTCGAACACTGAAGCTTTCTTT; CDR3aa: CATSRGQGSNTEAFF
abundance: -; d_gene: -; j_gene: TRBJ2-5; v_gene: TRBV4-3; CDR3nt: TGCGCCAGCAGCCAACTAGGACAACAAGGGGAGACCCAGTACTTC; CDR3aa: CASSQLGQQGETQYF
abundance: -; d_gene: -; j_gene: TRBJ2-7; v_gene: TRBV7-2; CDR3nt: TGTGCCAGCAGCTTGGAGAGTAGCGTCCACGAGCAGTACTTC; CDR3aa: CASSLESSVHEQYF
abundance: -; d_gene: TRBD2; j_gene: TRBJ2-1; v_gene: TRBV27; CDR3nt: TGTGCCACCGGGACTAGCGCGTCCTACAATGAGCAGTTCTTC; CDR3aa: CATGTSASYNEQFF
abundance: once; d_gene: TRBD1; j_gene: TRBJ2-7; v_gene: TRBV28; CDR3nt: TGTGCCAGCAGTGGGGACAGCCCCGGCTACGAGCAGTACTTC; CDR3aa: CASSGDSPGYEQYF
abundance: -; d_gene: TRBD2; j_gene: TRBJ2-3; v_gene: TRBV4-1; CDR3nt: TGCGCCAGCAGCCAAGCCCCTAGCGGGAGGATCCTCCCAGATACGCAGTATTTT; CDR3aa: CASSQAPSGRILPDTQYF
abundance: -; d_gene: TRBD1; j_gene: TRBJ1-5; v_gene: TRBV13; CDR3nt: TGTGCCAGCAGCTTTGTGCGACAGGGGTTGAATCAGCCCCAGCATTTT; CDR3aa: CASSFVRQGLNQPQHF
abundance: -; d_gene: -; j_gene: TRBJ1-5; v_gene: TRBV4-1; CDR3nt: TGCGCCAGCAGCCAAGTAGGGAGGAGCAATCAGCCCCAGCATTTT; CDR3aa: CASSQVGRSNQPQHF
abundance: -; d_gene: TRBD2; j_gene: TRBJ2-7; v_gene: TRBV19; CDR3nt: TGTGCCACTTCGGGACTAGCGGGAGTAAGGAACGAGCAGTACTTC; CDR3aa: CATSGLAGVRNEQYF
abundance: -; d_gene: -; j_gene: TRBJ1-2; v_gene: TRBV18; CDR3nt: TGTGCCAGCTCACCGGCGGTGCCCAGCGACTATGGCTACACCTTC; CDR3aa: CASSPAVPSDYGYTF
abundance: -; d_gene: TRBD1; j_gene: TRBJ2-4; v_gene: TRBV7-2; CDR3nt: TGTGCCAGCAGCTCGATAAGACAGGGGGAGTCCAAAAACATTCAGTACTTC; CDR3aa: CASSSIRQGESKNIQYF
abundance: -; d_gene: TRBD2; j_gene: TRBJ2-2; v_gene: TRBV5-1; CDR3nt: TGCGCCAGCAGCCCACAAGCGGGATCGGGCGGGGAGCTGTTTTTT; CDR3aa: CASSPQAGSGGELFF
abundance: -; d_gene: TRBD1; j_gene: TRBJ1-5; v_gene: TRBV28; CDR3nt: TGTGCCAGCATTCTAACAGGGGATCAGCCCCAGCATTTT; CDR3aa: CASILTGDQPQHF
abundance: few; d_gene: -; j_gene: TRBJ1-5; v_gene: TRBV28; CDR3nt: TGTGCCAGCAGTTCCGCGGGGAATAGCAATCAGCCCCAGCATTTT; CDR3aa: CASSSAGNSNQPQHF
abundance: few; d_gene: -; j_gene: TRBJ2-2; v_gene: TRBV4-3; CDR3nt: TGCGCCAGCACCGGGACACTGAACACCGGGGAGCTGTTTTTT; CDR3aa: CASTGTLNTGELFF
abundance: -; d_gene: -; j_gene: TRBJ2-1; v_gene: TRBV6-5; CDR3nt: TGTGCCAGCAGACTAGGGTTCGTCAATGAGCAGTTCTTC; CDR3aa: CASRLGFVNEQFF
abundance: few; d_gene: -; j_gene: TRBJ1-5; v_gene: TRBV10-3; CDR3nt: TGTGCCATCAGTGATGGAGGATATAGCAATCAGCCCCAGCATTTT; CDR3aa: CAISDGGYSNQPQHF
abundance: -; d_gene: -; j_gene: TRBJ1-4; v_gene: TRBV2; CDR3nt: TGTGCCAGCAGTGAAAGTGGAGGCAGTGGGGAAAAACTGTTTTTT; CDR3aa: CASSESGGSGEKLFF
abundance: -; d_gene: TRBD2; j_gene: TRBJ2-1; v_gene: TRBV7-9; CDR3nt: TGTGCCAGCAGCTTAATACTGGTTTCTAGCGGGTACAATGAGCAGTTCTTC; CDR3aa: CASSLILVSSGYNEQFF
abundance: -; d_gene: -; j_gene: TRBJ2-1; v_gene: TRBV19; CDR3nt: TGTGCCAGTAGTATCTCCGGGAAAAGAGACAATGAGCAGTTCTTC; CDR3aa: CASSISGKRDNEQFF
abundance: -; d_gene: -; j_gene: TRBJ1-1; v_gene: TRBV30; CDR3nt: TGTGCCTGGAAAGGACAGTTTTTAGAAGCTTTCTTT; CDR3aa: CAWKGQFLEAFF
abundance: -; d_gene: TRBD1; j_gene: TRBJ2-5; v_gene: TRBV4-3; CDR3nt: TGCGCCAGCAGCCAAGGCGGACAGGGTGGGGAGACCCAGTACTTC; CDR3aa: CASSQGGQGGETQYF
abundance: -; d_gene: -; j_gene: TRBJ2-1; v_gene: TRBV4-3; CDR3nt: TGCGCCAGCAGCCAATCTTCCTTCTCCTACAATGAGCAGTTCTTC; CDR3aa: CASSQSSFSYNEQFF
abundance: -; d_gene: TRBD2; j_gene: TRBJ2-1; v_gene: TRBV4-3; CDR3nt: TGCGCCAGCAGCCAAGAAGTGGGGACTAGCGGGCATGAGCAGTTCTTC; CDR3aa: CASSQEVGTSGHEQFF
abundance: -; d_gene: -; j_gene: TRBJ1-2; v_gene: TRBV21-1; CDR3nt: TGTGCCAGCAGCAAAGCGCTTGAAGGGGGTAACTATGGCTACACCTTC; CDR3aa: CASSKALEGGNYGYTF
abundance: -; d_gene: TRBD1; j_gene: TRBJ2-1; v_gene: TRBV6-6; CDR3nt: TGTGCCAGCAGTTTGGACAGGGGGGACTATGAGCAGTTCTTC; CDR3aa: CASSLDRGDYEQFF
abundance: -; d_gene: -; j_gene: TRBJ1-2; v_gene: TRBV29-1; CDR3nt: TGCAGCGCAAAACGTCCAGGTACTAACTATGGCTACACCTTC; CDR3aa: CSAKRPGTNYGYTF
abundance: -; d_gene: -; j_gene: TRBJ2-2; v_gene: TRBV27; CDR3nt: TGTGCCAGCAGCTTCGGGGTGAACACCGGGGAGCTGTTTTTT; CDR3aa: CASSFGVNTGELFF
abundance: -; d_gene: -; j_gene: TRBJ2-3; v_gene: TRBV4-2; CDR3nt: TGTGCCAGCAGCCAAAACTACAGGGGACTCACAGATACGCAGTATTTT; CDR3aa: CASSQNYRGLTDTQYF
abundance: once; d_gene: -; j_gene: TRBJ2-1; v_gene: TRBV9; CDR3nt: TGTGCCAGCAGCCCATTGTGGGGCGACAATGAGCAGTTCTTC; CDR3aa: CASSPLWGDNEQFF
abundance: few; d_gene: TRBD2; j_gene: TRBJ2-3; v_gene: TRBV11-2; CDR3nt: TGTGCCAGCAGCTACTCGGGAGGTGCAGATACGCAGTATTTT; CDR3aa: CASSYSGGADTQYF
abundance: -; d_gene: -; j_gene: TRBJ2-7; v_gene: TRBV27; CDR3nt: TGTGCCAGCTACGGTTCGGGGTTGCGCGAGCAGTACTTC; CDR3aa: CASYGSGLREQYF
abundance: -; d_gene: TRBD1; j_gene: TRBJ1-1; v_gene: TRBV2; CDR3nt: TGTGCCAGCAGTCCGGGACAGGGAGAAGGCGCTGAAGCTTTCTTT; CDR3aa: CASSPGQGEGAEAFF
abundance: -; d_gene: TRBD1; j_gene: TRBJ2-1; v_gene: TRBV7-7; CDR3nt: TGTGCCAGCAGCTTACTACGGTTAACAGGGGCTCAGACCTACAATGAGCAGTTCTTC; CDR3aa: CASSLLRLTGAQTYNEQFF
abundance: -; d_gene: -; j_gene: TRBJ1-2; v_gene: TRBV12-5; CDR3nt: TGTGCTAGTGCCCAGGGGATGTACGGCTACACCTTC; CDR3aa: CASAQGMYGYTF
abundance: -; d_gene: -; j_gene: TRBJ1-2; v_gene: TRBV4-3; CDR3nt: TGCGCCAGCAGCCAAGGGGGAGGGTCAAACTATGGCTACACCTTC; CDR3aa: CASSQGGGSNYGYTF